The source of this TCR beta chain is a study of blood T cells in healthy people across ages. Study-wide findings and caveats: Aged donors had fewer naive CD4+ cells and lower diversity than long-lived donors. Changes seen in expanded clonotypes were possibly confounded by donor CMV status left unknown.

This CDR3 contains 13 residues. V lost 5 bases to trimming and J lost 13 bases; unmatched junction nucleotides: 11. CDR1 is SGHTA and CDR2 is FQGTGA in the germline V gene. Turning to this clonotype: Its cognate antigen is unknown.

A second PCR of 7 to 11 cycles used a sample-barcoded 5' primer and a J-beta primer mix. A template-switch adaptor with 12 random nucleotides tagged each cDNA molecule. TCRdb independently ran MiXCR on the 5' RACE reads; one entry per CDR3 protein. Of about 780,000 distinct CDR3 sequences in the sample, about 46% were seen once. It was around 10 milliliters of peripheral blood that were drawn from each donor. Sequenced: blood. The TCR sequence derives from an elderly man in good health. This chain connects TRBV7-3 to TRBJ1-2, with 9 bases that match TRBD1. The CDR3 DNA reads as TGTGCCAGCAGCCCTCGACAGGGGGGTTCTTTCACCTTC. Protein product: CASSPRQGGSFTF.